The present T cell receptor beta chain was sequenced within a study of OX40 agonist ivuxolimab in advanced cancers. Study information: Under the entry rules, prior anti-PD-1, anti-PD-L1 or anti-CTLA-4 therapy was allowed, and 35% to 40% had some.

TCRdb's copy holds only in-frame clones and misses some; the assay was immunoSEQ multiplex PCR. The table records tens of thousands of clones, about four fifths of them present only once. Trimming pared 2 bases from V and 2 bases from J, leaving 10 bases between. This CDR3 is 15 amino acids long. Germline V gene sequence: CDR1 LNHDA, CDR2 SQIVND (reference sequence). Sequencing was performed on CD4+ or CD8+ T cells sorted from blood, taken in a trial of the OX40 agonist ivuxolimab. The origin of this receptor is an adult with an advanced solid tumor such as melanoma, head and neck, liver or kidney cancer. This chain links TRBV19 with TRBJ1-5, with a possible D match to TRBD1 (5 bases). CDR3 loop: CASSIRGAGNQPQHF. The CDR3, as DNA: TGTGCCAGTAGTATAAGAGGGGCAGGCAATCAGCCCCAGCATTTT. The full variable domain, rest sourced from reference TRBV19 and TRBJ1-5, is DGGITQSPKYLFRKEGQNVTLSCEQNLNHDAMYWYRQDPGQGLRLIYYSQIVNDFQKGDIAEGYSVSREKKESFPLTVTSAQKNPTAFYLCASSIRGAGNQPQHFGDGTRLSIL.